What follows are 6 T cell receptor beta chains derived from one specimen sequenced in a study of technical replicates of blood from a few donors. The assay was immunoSEQ multiplex PCR, and TCRdb's table has in-frame clones only and misses some. Seen here are 9,000 to 15,000 clones, about 94% observed once, and the top ten hold 7.5% to 8%. Sequenced sample: PBMCs. These receptor sequences come from a human donor in good health.

The rearrangement uses TRBV30 and TRBJ2-2, with D tentatively TRBD2 (6 bases). The CDR3 sequence is 14 residues long. V gave up 5 bases and J gave up 0 bases, with 10 bases separating them. Germline CDR1 and CDR2: GTSNPN and SVGIG (reference sequence). The DNA for the CDR3 is TGTGCCTGGCGAGCGGGCACGAACACCGGGGAGCTGTTTTTT. Its translation is CAWRAGTNTGELFF.

J is TRBJ1-1 and V is TRBV18; weak D call: TRBD1 (5 bases). The germline V gene has CDR1 KGHSH and CDR2 LQKENI. This CDR3 has 15 amino acids. V was trimmed by 3 bases and J by 3 bases, leaving 14 bases between them. The CDR3 sequence is CASSPLKSRDTEAFF. The CDR3 nucleotides are TGTGCCAGCTCACCCCTTAAAAGCAGGGACACTGAAGCTTTCTTT.

The sample holds one count of this clone. This chain joins TRBV2 and TRBJ1-6; D may be TRBD1 (6 bases). CDR1 and CDR2 (germline): SNHLY, FYNNEI. The CDR3 consists of 15 residues. V was pared by 7 bases and J by 5 bases, with 15 bases between. CDR3 amino acids: CASKAGRQDNSPLHF. The DNA of the CDR3 is TGTGCCAGCAAAGCTGGGAGACAGGATAATTCACCCCTCCACTTT.

This clone was counted a single time. The chain combines TRBV5-1 with TRBJ1-4; 10 positions agree with TRBD1. The CDR3 spans 14 residues. V was pared by 4 bases and J by 8 bases, with 5 bases of the junction left unmatched. The germline CDR1 and CDR2 sequences are SGHRS and YFSETQ. In DNA form, the CDR3 reads TGCGCCAGCAGCCAGGGGACAGGGGAAGAAAAACTGTTTTTT. It specifies CASSQGTGEEKLFF.

The chain employs TRBV5-4 and TRBJ1-2; 7 nucleotides match TRBD1. The CDR3 extends over 14 amino acids. Per germline, CDR1 SGHNT and CDR2 YYREEE (reference sequence). The trim removed 4 bases at V and 3 bases at J, leaving 6 bases unmatched. CDR3 sequence: CASSRQGADYGYTF. The CDR3 bases are TGTGCCAGCAGCCGACAGGGAGCGGACTATGGCTACACCTTC.

The rearrangement links TRBV2 to TRBJ2-1; D gene ambiguous. Trimming left V 1 base short and J 4 bases short, with 8 bases between. The germline V gene encodes CDR1 SNHLY and CDR2 FYNNEI. The CDR3 contains 14 residues. CDR3 sequence reads: CASSEGEVYNEQFF. The CDR3 nucleotides are TGTGCCAGCAGTGAAGGCGAGGTATACAATGAGCAGTTCTTC.